This T cell receptor (beta chain) was found in a study of T cell repertoires in cytomegalovirus infection. Looking at the study overall: Selected CMV epitopes included recently identified HLA-C-restricted ones as well as well-studied HLA-B-restricted ones. Indicated by public TCR beta signatures were CMV infection and matching HLA type. Overall study findings and caveats: The study found HLA-C-restricted CMV-specific TCR beta clonotypes dominating the ex vivo response.

TCRdb re-called the reads through MiXCR, storing one row per CDR3 protein. The sample contains a few hundred thousand distinct CDR3 sequences, over 35% of which appear only once. The V gene lost 10 bases and the J gene lost 3 bases, with 22 bases spanning the gap. The CDR3 length is 15 residues. The germline gives CDR1 ENHRY, CDR2 SYGVKD. In the case of this clonotype: Its specificity is not known.

V and J are TRBV10-3 and TRBJ2-7; D may be TRBD2 (6 bases). The sequencing used cultured PBMCs, collected from culture after CMV antigen stimulation. The receptor was isolated from a human donor in good health (CMV status not recorded). Some clones in this sample may be carry-over from other donors' samples. The CDR3 loop is CATTEGDATVYEQYF. DNA of the CDR3: TGTGCCACCACGGAGGGTGACGCGACCGTCTACGAGCAGTACTTC.